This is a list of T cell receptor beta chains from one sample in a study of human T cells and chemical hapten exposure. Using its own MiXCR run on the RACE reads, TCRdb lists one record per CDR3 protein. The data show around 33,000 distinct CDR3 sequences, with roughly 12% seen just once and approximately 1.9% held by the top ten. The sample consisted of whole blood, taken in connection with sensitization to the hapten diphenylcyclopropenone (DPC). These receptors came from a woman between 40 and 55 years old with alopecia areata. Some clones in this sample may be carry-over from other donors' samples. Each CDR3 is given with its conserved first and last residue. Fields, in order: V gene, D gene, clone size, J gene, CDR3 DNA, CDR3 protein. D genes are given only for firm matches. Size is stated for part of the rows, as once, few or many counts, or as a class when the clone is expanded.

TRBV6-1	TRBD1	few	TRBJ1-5	TGTGCCAGCAGTGAAGGGGGGACAGGGTATCGTAGCAATCAGCCCCAGCATTTT	CASSEGGTGYRSNQPQHF
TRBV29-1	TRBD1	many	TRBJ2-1	TGCAGCGTTGAGGGGACAGAGAGCTCCTACAATGAGCAGTTCTTC	CSVEGTESSYNEQFF
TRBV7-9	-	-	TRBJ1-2	TGTGCCAGCAGCTTAGAGATTTTCGGAGGTCGCGGCTACACCTTC	CASSLEIFGGRGYTF
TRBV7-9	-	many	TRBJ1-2	TGTGCCAGCAGCTTAGCGCGCCGGAACTATGGCTACACCTTC	CASSLARRNYGYTF
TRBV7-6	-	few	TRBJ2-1	TGTGCCAGCAGCCAGGCTGGGGATTCCTACAATGAGCAGTTCTTC	CASSQAGDSYNEQFF
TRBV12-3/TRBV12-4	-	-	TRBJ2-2	TGTGCCAGCAGTTTACGAGGGAACGGGGAGCTGTTTTTT	CASSLRGNGELFF
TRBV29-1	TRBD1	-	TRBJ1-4	TGCAGCGTTGCCTCCAGACAGGGGTCTAGTGTCGGTGAAAAACTGTTTTTT	CSVASRQGSSVGEKLFF
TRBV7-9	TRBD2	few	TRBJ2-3	TGTGCCAGCAGCCCATGGGTAGCGGGAGCCCGGGATACGCAGTATTTT	CASSPWVAGARDTQYF
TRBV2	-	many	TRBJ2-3	TGTGCCAGCGCTTCTCGGCCGGGTACGCAGTATTTT	CASASRPGTQYF
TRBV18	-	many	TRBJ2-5	TGTGCCAGCTCTCGGCGACAGCTCCAAGAGACCCAGTACTTC	CASSRRQLQETQYF
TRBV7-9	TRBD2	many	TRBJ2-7	TGTGCCAGCAGCTCACTAGCGGGAGGGCCCCACGAGCAGTACTTC	CASSSLAGGPHEQYF
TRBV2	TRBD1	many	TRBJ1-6	TGTGCCAGCAGTGTGGGACAGGCACGTATCCCGTTCCACTTT	CASSVGQARIPFHF
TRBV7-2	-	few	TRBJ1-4	TGTGCCAGCAGCTTAAGGAGGGGAGGGGAAAAACTGTTTTTT	CASSLRRGGEKLFF
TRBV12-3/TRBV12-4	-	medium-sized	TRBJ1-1	TGTGCCAGCAGTTTGATGACCGTGAACACTGAAGCTTTCTTT	CASSLMTVNTEAFF
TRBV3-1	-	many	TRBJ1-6	TGTGCCAGCAGCCAGTCAGCGAATTCACCCCTCCACTTT	CASSQSANSPLHF
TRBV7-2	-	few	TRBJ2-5	TGTGCCAGCAGCTTACCCCCTACGACCCAGTACTTC	CASSLPPTTQYF
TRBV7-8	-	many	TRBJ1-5	TGTGCCAGCAGCTTAGGCGGGACTCAGCCCCAGCATTTT	CASSLGGTQPQHF
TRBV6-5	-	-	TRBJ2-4	TGTGCCAGCAGTTACTCGTTTTGGGTCCCGGGGAACATTCAGTACTTC	CASSYSFWVPGNIQYF
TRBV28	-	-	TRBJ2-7	TGTGCCAGCAGTCCGAGTTCGGGGGTCCCCCACGAGCAGTACTTC	CASSPSSGVPHEQYF
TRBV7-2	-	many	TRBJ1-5	TGTGCCAGCAGCTCCTATAGGGATCAGCCCCAGCATTTT	CASSSYRDQPQHF
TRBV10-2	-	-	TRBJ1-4	TGCGCCAGCAGTGAGGAAGGGGGACGCTTCCTTAATGAAAAACTGTTTTTT	CASSEEGGRFLNEKLFF
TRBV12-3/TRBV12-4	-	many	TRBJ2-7	TGTGCCAGCAGTACCCGGGCAAGCTACGAGCAGTACTTC	CASSTRASYEQYF
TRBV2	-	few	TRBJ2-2	TGTGCCAGCAGGGGTGGGGCCTTCAACACCGGGGAGCTGTTTTTT	CASRGGAFNTGELFF
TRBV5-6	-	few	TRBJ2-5	TGTGCCAGCAGCCCGAGGGGCTTAGAGACCCAGTACTTC	CASSPRGLETQYF
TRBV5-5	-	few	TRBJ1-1	TGTGCCAGCAGCTTGGAAGTCGCCGCTGCTTTCTTT	CASSLEVAAAFF
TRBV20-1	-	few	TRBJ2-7	TGCAGTGCTAACGACCCTCGGGGTATTCCGGTCTCCGAGCAGTACTTC	CSANDPRGIPVSEQYF
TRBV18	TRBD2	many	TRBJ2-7	TGTGCCAGCTCACCCGGGACTAGCGGGTCCTACGAGCAGTACTTC	CASSPGTSGSYEQYF
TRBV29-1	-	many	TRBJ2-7	TGCAGCGTTGAAGATGGGACTCCCCAAAGGTACGAGCAGTACTTC	CSVEDGTPQRYEQYF
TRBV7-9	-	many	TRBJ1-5	TGTGCCAGCAGCTTAGGGCAGAGGAACGCGCCCCAGCATTTT	CASSLGQRNAPQHF
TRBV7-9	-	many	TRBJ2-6	TGTGCCAGCAGCTTTATTAGGCGCTCTGGGGCCAACGTCCTGACTTTC	CASSFIRRSGANVLTF
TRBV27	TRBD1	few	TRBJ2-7	TGTGCCAGCAGCCTGGGGACAGGGGGCCTCGAGCAGTACTTC	CASSLGTGGLEQYF
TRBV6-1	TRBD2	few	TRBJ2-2	TGTGCCAGCAGTCCACTAGCGGGAGAAACCGGGGAGCTGTTTTTT	CASSPLAGETGELFF
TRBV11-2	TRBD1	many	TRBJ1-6	TGTGCCAGCAGCATCCGGGACAGTCTCTATAATTCACCCCTCCACTTT	CASSIRDSLYNSPLHF
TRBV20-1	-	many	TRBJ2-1	TGCAGTGCTAGAGATCCGGACCGAAGGGGTGGTGAGCAGTTCTTC	CSARDPDRRGGEQFF
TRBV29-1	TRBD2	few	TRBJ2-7	TGCAGCGCCGGGACTAGCTACGAGCAGTACTTC	CSAGTSYEQYF
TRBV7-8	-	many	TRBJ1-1	TGTGCCAGCAGCTTTGGTCCGATGAACACTGAAGCTTTCTTT	CASSFGPMNTEAFF
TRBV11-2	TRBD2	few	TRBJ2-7	TGTGCCAGCAGCTTAGACGCGGGAGGGCCTTACGAGCAGTACTTC	CASSLDAGGPYEQYF
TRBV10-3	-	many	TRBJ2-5	TGTGCCATCAGTGCGACAGGCGTCCTCCAAGAGACCCAGTACTTC	CAISATGVLQETQYF
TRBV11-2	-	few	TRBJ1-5	TGTGCCAGCAGCTTAGAGAGGGATCAGCCCCAGCATTTT	CASSLERDQPQHF
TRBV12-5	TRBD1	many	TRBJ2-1	TGTGCTAGTGGTTTGAACAGGGGCTCCTACAATGAGCAGTTCTTC	CASGLNRGSYNEQFF
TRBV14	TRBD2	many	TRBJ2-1	TGTGCCAGCACCAGACTCGCGGGGGGCTACAATGAGCAGTTCTTC	CASTRLAGGYNEQFF
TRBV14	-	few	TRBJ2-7	TGTGCCAGCAGCCAAGAATCGGGCAGCTCCTACGAGCAGTACTTC	CASSQESGSSYEQYF
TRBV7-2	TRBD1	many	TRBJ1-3	TGTGCCAGCAGGATACAGGGGCCTTCTGGAAACACCATATATTTT	CASRIQGPSGNTIYF
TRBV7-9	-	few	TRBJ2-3	TGTGCCAGCAGCTTAGCCAGCGCGGAAGGAGATACGCAGTATTTT	CASSLASAEGDTQYF
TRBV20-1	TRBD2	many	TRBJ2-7	TGCAGTGCTAGAGTGACTAGCGGGAGTGGGGAGCAGTACTTC	CSARVTSGSGEQYF
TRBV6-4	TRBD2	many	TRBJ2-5	TGTGCCAGCAGTGACTCCCTAGCGGGGGCGCACCAAGAGACCCAGTACTTC	CASSDSLAGAHQETQYF
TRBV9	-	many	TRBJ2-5	TGTGCCAGCAGCGTAGACTCAGGGAGGGGGGAGACCCAGTACTTC	CASSVDSGRGETQYF
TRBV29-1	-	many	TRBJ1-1	TGCAGCGTTATTCGACTGAACACTGAAGCTTTCTTT	CSVIRLNTEAFF
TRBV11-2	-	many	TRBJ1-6	TGTGCCAGCAGCTTATGTGACAGAGGCCTCCATATAGGGCATTCACCCCTCCACTTT	CASSLCDRGLHIGHSPLHF
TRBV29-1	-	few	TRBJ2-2	TGCAGCGCCCCCCTGGCCGGGGAGCTGTTTTTT	CSAPLAGELFF
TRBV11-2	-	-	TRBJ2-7	TGTGCCAGCAGCTTATCTAGGGACGGCCCCTACGAGCAGTACTTC	CASSLSRDGPYEQYF
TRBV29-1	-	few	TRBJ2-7	TGCAGCGTTCTGGATAACGAGCAGTACTTC	CSVLDNEQYF
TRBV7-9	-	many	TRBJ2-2	TGTGCCAGCAGCTTAGCGTACAGGGCCTCCGGGGAGCTGTTTTTT	CASSLAYRASGELFF
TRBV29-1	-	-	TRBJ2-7	TGCAGCGTTGAAGCCTATACTGGCACCTACGAGCAGTACTTC	CSVEAYTGTYEQYF
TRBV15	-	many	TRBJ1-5	TGTGCCACCAGCAGAGAACCGGAGCCCCAGCATTTT	CATSREPEPQHF
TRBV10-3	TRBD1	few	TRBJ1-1	TGTGCCATCAGTGACGAGGACGGGACAGCCGTTAGAGCTTTCTTT	CAISDEDGTAVRAFF